Presented here are 20 T cell receptor beta chains from one specimen sequenced in a study of cytomegalovirus exposure and HLA in healthy donors (dated 2017 in TCRdb). Library creation used the immunoSEQ multiplex PCR assay. For the multiplex PCR, a mixture combining 60 forward primers for TCR Vbeta segments and 13 reverse primers for TCR Jbeta segments was used. This is the immuneACCESS table as TCRdb keeps it, with only in-frame sequences that have V and J called. A part of the clones is gone; compared with another copy, unresolved V genes explain less than half, and the rest is unexplained. For this sample the table gives 150,000 to 200,000 clones, of which around 80% were detected only once. Of the sample, around 5.7% falls within the top ten clones. Sequenced sample: PBMCs. All receptors derive from a man aged 40-55 years in good health and CMV-seronegative.

CDR3 loop: CASSPRDRESGNTIYF. CDR3 bases: TGTGCCAGCAGCCCACGGGACAGGGAGTCTGGAAACACCATATATTTT. The rearrangement joins TRBV7-9 to TRBJ1-3; 9 bases are a match to TRBD1. Looked up from germline, CDR1 is SEHNR and CDR2 is FQNEAQ (reference sequence). This CDR3 has 16 amino acids. Unmatched junction bases numbered 6, after V lost 5 bases and J lost 1 base. Full variable domain (missing parts from reference TRBV7-9 and TRBJ1-3): DTGVSQNPRHKITKRGQNVTFRCDPISEHNRLYWYRQTLGQGPEFLTYFQNEAQLEKSRLLSDRFSAERPKGSFSTLEIQRTEQGDSAMYLCASSPRDRESGNTIYFGEGSWLTVV.

This clone was picked up a small number of times. The V call is TRBV7-2, the J call TRBJ2-7, with 9 bases that match TRBD2. Germline V gene lookup returns CDR1 SGHTA and CDR2 FQGNSA. The CDR3 sequence is 17 residues long. J gave up 0 bases and V 3 bases, and 9 bases lay outside the gene matches. CDR3 sequence reads: CASSFRATSGSSYEQYF. CDR3 nucleotide sequence: TGTGCCAGCAGCTTCAGGGCGACTAGCGGCTCCTCCTACGAGCAGTACTTC. The entire variable domain, with the rest obtained from reference TRBV7-2 and TRBJ2-7, is as follows: GAGVSQSPSNKVTEKGKDVELRCDPISGHTALYWYRQSLGQGLEFLIYFQGNSAPDKSGLPSDRFSAERTGGSVSTLTIQRTQQEDSAVYLCASSFRATSGSSYEQYFGPGTRLTVT.

The chain is built from TRBV29-1 and TRBJ2-5, with 7 bases identical to TRBD2. Per the germline V gene, CDR1 is SQVTM and CDR2 is ANQGSEA. V shed 4 bases, J shed 0 bases, and the junction held 5 bases outside the gene matches. The CDR3 has 14 residues. CDR3 loop: CSVGGTKYQETQYF. The CDR3 nucleotides are TGCAGCGTTGGGGGGACTAAGTACCAAGAGACCCAGTACTTC.

For the CDR3, the DNA is TGTGCCAGCAGCTTAGAATCAGGGTGGGTGAACACTGAAGCTTTCTTT. It encodes CASSLESGWVNTEAFF. V is TRBV11-3 and J is TRBJ1-1, with a weak D call TRBD1 (5 bases). The CDR3 runs 16 residues. Trimming shortened V by 0 bases and J by 0 bases, and 11 bases separated the two germline ends. CDR1 SGHNT and CDR2 YENEEA come from the germline V gene.

This rearrangement joins TRBV18 to TRBJ1-4; no reliable D call. Germline loops: CDR1 KGHSH, CDR2 LQKENI. V was shortened by 3 bases and J by 2 bases, with 10 bases between the two germline ends. The CDR3 contains 15 residues. This CDR3 reads CASSPVAATNEKLFF. For the CDR3, the DNA is TGTGCCAGCTCACCGGTAGCGGCGACTAATGAAAAACTGTTTTTT.

About this clone itself: The sample holds other DNA sequences that translate to the same CDR3. This chain connects TRBV5-4 to TRBJ2-3, with a possible D match to TRBD1 (6 bases). Trimming took off 2 bases at V and 0 bases at J, with 10 bases between the two ends. Germline CDR1 reads SGHNT; CDR2 reads YYREEE (reference sequence). CDR3 length equals 15 residues. The CDR3 DNA reads as TGTGCCAGCAGCTTAGGGGGACCTAGCACAGATACGCAGTATTTT. This translates into CASSLGGPSTDTQYF.

The rearrangement uses TRBV27 and TRBJ2-3, with D possibly matching TRBD2 (6 bases). The V and J ends lost 4 bases and 4 bases respectively, with 15 bases between them. This CDR3 comprises 15 residues. Germline CDR1 is MNHEY and CDR2 is SMNVEV (reference sequence). The CDR3, as DNA: TGTGCCAGCAGTTCGTCCGGGACTGCGGCAGATACGCAGTATTTT. Translated, it gives CASSSSGTAADTQYF.

This clone appeared once. The chain recombines TRBV5-4 with TRBJ2-7; D perhaps matches TRBD2 (5 bases). The CDR3 is 17 residues long. The germline CDR1 and CDR2 sequences are SGHNT and YYREEE (reference sequence). V gave up 0 bases and J gave up 1 base, with 17 bases separating them. CDR3 DNA sequence: TGTGCCAGCAGCTTGGAAGGAGGTGAGCGCCAATCCTACGAGCAGTACTTC. This codes for CASSLEGGERQSYEQYF.

CDR3 sequence reads: CASSTGRGGSPLHF. Written as DNA, the CDR3 is TGTGCCAGCAGCACGGGGAGGGGGGGGTCACCCCTCCACTTT. The genes are TRBV21-1 and TRBJ1-6. TRBV21-1 constitutes a pseudogene. This CDR3 comprises 14 residues.

This chain joins TRBV18 and TRBJ1-2; maybe TRBD1 (6 bases). With 0 bases removed from V and 4 bases from J, the gap between germline ends came to 15 bases. Germline CDR1 and CDR2: KGHSH and LQKENI. CDR3 length: 16 amino acids. CDR3 sequence (DNA): TGTGCCAGCTCACCACCGGGGCAGGGGCCTGGCTATGGCTACACCTTC. Amino acid sequence: CASSPPGQGPGYGYTF.

The V and J genes are TRBV7-9 and TRBJ2-7, with a tentative D call TRBD1 (5 bases). Germline-derived CDR1 and CDR2 are SEHNR and FQNEAQ (reference sequence). Trimming took 4 bases from V and 2 from J, leaving 15 bases between them. This CDR3 has 15 residues. CDR3 in DNA: TGTGCCAGCAGCTCTCCCCTGGGGCAGACCTACGAGCAGTACTTC. Its translation: CASSSPLGQTYEQYF. Variable domain in full (rest from reference TRBV7-9 and TRBJ2-7): DTGVSQNPRHKITKRGQNVTFRCDPISEHNRLYWYRQTLGQGPEFLTYFQNEAQLEKSRLLSDRFSAERPKGSFSTLEIQRTEQGDSAMYLCASSSPLGQTYEQYFGPGTRLTVT.

The chain uses TRBV7-6 and TRBJ2-7; a weak D match, TRBD2 (5 bases). This CDR3 has 12 residues. Germline V gene sequence: CDR1 SGHVS, CDR2 FNYEAQ. Trimming shortened V by 4 bases and J by 6 bases, and 10 bases separated the two germline ends. The CDR3 bases are TGTGCCAGCAGCTCCCTTGCGGGCGAGCAGTACTTC. The encoded protein is CASSSLAGEQYF.

V usage is TRBV21-1 and J usage is TRBJ2-2; TRBD2, the table's D call, was not compared with the DNA. TRBV21-1 is designated a pseudogene. This CDR3 has 16 amino acids. The CDR3 reads CASSKETGVNTGELFF. The CDR3, as DNA: TGTGCCAGCAGCAAAGAGACGGGGGTGAACACCGGGGAGCTGTTTTTT.

The chain carries TRBV18 and TRBJ2-7, with D perhaps matching TRBD2 (6 bases). The CDR3 contains 14 residues. CDR1 is KGHSH and CDR2 is LQKENI in the germline V gene. The ends were cut back, 6 bases at V and 0 bases at J, with 12 bases in the middle. CDR3 sequence (DNA): TGTGCCAGCTCCCCGGGGGACCACTCCTACGAGCAGTACTTC. Residues: CASSPGDHSYEQYF.

CDR3 sequence reads: CASSLDGTGGAKNIQYF. CDR3 sequence (DNA): TGTGCCAGCAGCTTGGACGGCACGGGGGGAGCCAAAAACATTCAGTACTTC. This chain uses TRBV5-4 with TRBJ2-4; 7 bases are a match to TRBD2. Germline V gene data show CDR1 as SGHNT and CDR2 as YYREEE (reference sequence). Germline trimming cut 0 bases from V and 0 bases from J; bases unmatched to any gene: 6. The CDR3 has 17 amino acids.

This clone was seen a handful of times. The J gene is TRBJ2-1, the V gene TRBV13; 7 nucleotides agree with TRBD2. V shed 5 bases and J 0 bases; nucleotides not matched to a gene: 16. CDR1 and CDR2 (germline): PRHDT, FYEKMQ (reference sequence). The CDR3 runs 19 residues. CDR3 amino acids: CASSPPRAGVLSSYNEQFF. CDR3 sequence (DNA): TGTGCCAGCAGCCCCCCCCGGGCGGGGGTACTCAGCTCCTACAATGAGCAGTTCTTC.

J is TRBJ2-7 and V is TRBV5-1, with TRBD2 as a possible D gene (5 bases). Trimming took 2 bases from V and 0 from J, leaving 12 bases between them. Germline CDR1 SGHRS, CDR2 YFSETQ. The CDR3 is 15 residues long. The CDR3 coding sequence is TGCGCCAGCAGCTTCGAGGGCGGAGCCTCCTACGAGCAGTACTTC. Translating gives CASSFEGGASYEQYF. The complete variable domain, with remaining parts taken from reference TRBV5-1 and TRBJ2-7, reads KAGVTQTPRYLIKTRGQQVTLSCSPISGHRSVSWYQQTPGQGLQFLFEYFSETQRNKGNFPGRFSGRQFSNSRSEMNVSTLELGDSALYLCASSFEGGASYEQYFGPGTRLTVT.

The J gene is TRBJ2-2, the V gene TRBV9; D not certain. The CDR3 loop spans 16 amino acids. CDR1 and CDR2 from the germline V gene are SGDLS and YYNGEE. The V gene lost 3 bases and the J gene lost 0 bases, with 12 bases spanning the gap. The CDR3 here is CASSAVDGANTGELFF. In DNA form, the CDR3 reads TGTGCCAGCAGCGCAGTAGACGGAGCGAACACCGGGGAGCTGTTTTTT.

There are a few counts of this clone. This chain links TRBV9 with TRBJ2-5, with 9 bases that match TRBD2. V lost 3 bases and J lost 5; bases outside the gene matches: 17. CDR3 length equals 18 residues. Germline CDR1 SGDLS, CDR2 YYNGEE. CDR3 loop: CASSGPPGAGGLSETQYF. CDR3 coding DNA: TGTGCCAGCAGCGGACCACCGGGGGCGGGGGGGTTGTCGGAGACCCAGTACTTC.

V is TRBV7-9 and J is TRBJ1-3; D possibly corresponds to TRBD1 (5 bases). Germline CDR1 reads SEHNR; CDR2 reads FQNEAQ (reference sequence). V was clipped by 9 bases and J by 8 bases, with 17 bases between them. The CDR3 loop spans 13 amino acids. The CDR3 spells CARGPDNGDTIYF. The CDR3 nucleotides read TGTGCCAGGGGCCCGGACAATGGGGACACCATATATTTT.